This TCR beta chain was obtained from a study of PD-1 blockade in classical Hodgkin lymphoma. Regarding time point: cycle 4 day 1 (C4D1), after around six weeks of nivolumab. Every patient had relapsed following autologous stem cell transplantation, and cohorts differed in brentuximab vedotin exposure. The patients, who had relapsed/refractory classical Hodgkin lymphoma, achieved best responses of complete response, partial response or progressive disease. The study's findings and limits: Complete responders had baseline diversity similar to newly diagnosed patients. Exclusion was applied to patients who started nivolumab under 1 year after ASCT. A reduction in baseline TCR diversity was reportedly seen in newly diagnosed patients relative to healthy donors.

With respect to this clone: Its antigen remains unidentified.

The length of the CDR3 is 13 residues. From germline, CDR1 is MNHEY and CDR2 SVGAGI. V lost 0 bases, J lost 2 bases, and 3 bases lay in between. Libraries were prepared by immunoSEQ multiplex PCR; TCRdb keeps only in-frame clonotypes and omits some of them. The data hold tens of thousands of clones, with 90% observed a single time. The rearrangement uses TRBV6-5 and TRBJ2-3; no definite D call. This sequence was found in a human donor with classical Hodgkin lymphoma. Sequenced material: peripheral blood mononuclear cells (PBMCs), taken before the fourth cycle of nivolumab. CDR3 in amino acids: CASSYSYTDTQYF. The CDR3 DNA reads as TGTGCCAGCAGTTACTCTTACACAGATACGCAGTATTTT.